This is a list of T cell receptor beta chains from one sample in a study of cytomegalovirus exposure and HLA in healthy donors. Method: immunoSEQ multiplex PCR; TCRdb's copy keeps in-frame clones and lacks some. The table shows over 95,000 clones, with about 79% occurring only once. Sequencing was carried out using PBMCs. Receptors originate from a human donor in good health. CDR3s include the opening cysteine and the closing phenylalanine or tryptophan. A D gene is named only where the DNA matches it firmly. Expanded clones are given a class, and other clones once, few, many or no size at all.

J: TRBJ1-4
size: few
D: -
V: TRBV18
CDR3: CASSPSRRGSATNEKLFF
DNA: TGTGCCAGCTCACCAAGTCGGCGGGGGAGTGCAACTAATGAAAAACTGTTTTTT

J: TRBJ1-1
size: -
D: -
V: TRBV5-1
CDR3: CASSRGEERGTEAFF
DNA: TGCGCCAGCAGTCGGGGGGAGGAGCGGGGCACTGAAGCTTTCTTT

J: TRBJ2-1
size: few
D: TRBD2
V: TRBV10-3
CDR3: CAISGILAGSYNEQFF
DNA: TGTGCCATCAGTGGTATACTAGCGGGCTCCTACAATGAGCAGTTCTTC

J: TRBJ2-2
size: -
D: -
V: TRBV7-2
CDR3: CASSYWDTNTGELFF
DNA: TGTGCCAGCAGCTACTGGGACACCAACACCGGGGAGCTGTTTTTT

J: TRBJ2-7
size: -
D: -
V: TRBV7-8
CDR3: CASSFIVTAPYEQYF
DNA: TGTGCCAGCAGCTTCATAGTAACAGCCCCCTACGAGCAGTACTTC

J: TRBJ1-2
size: -
D: TRBD1
V: TRBV7-9
CDR3: CASTPPGGENLGYTF
DNA: TGTGCCAGCACCCCTCCAGGGGGCGAGAATTTAGGCTACACCTTC

J: TRBJ1-3
size: -
D: -
V: TRBV19
CDR3: CASKSYHSTGNTIYF
DNA: TGTGCCAGCAAGTCCTATCACTCTACTGGAAACACCATATATTTT

J: TRBJ1-2
size: -
D: TRBD1
V: TRBV30
CDR3: CAWINTDRVKGYTF
DNA: TGTGCCTGGATTAATACGGACAGGGTGAAGGGCTACACCTTC

J: TRBJ2-2
size: -
D: -
V: TRBV5-4
CDR3: CASSVSVNTGELFF
DNA: TGTGCCAGCAGCGTTAGCGTGAACACCGGGGAGCTGTTTTTT

J: TRBJ1-4
size: -
D: -
V: TRBV19
CDR3: CASSRDNLEKLFF
DNA: TGTGCCAGTAGTCGGGACAACCTTGAAAAACTGTTTTTT

J: TRBJ2-5
size: once
D: -
V: TRBV9
CDR3: CASSPTGARRETQYF
DNA: TGTGCCAGCAGCCCGACTGGGGCCCGAAGAGAGACCCAGTACTTC

J: TRBJ1-4
size: -
D: -
V: TRBV19
CDR3: CASSIGAGLRRNEKLFF
DNA: TGTGCCAGTAGTATAGGGGCTGGACTTAGGAGAAATGAAAAACTGTTTTTT

J: TRBJ2-3
size: -
D: -
V: TRBV2
CDR3: CASSVGPLADTQYF
DNA: TGTGCCAGCAGTGTTGGGCCTCTTGCGGATACGCAGTATTTT

J: TRBJ1-2
size: once
D: TRBD1
V: TRBV7-2
CDR3: CASLGAGGLNYGYTF
DNA: TGTGCCAGCTTAGGAGCAGGGGGCCTTAACTATGGCTACACCTTC

J: TRBJ1-2
size: -
D: TRBD1
V: TRBV10-3
CDR3: CAISGQGIFLF
DNA: TGTGCCATCAGTGGACAGGGCATATTCCTCTTC

J: TRBJ2-7
size: -
D: -
V: TRBV30
CDR3: CAWRGADYEQYF
DNA: TGTGCCTGGAGGGGGGCTGACTACGAGCAGTACTTC

J: TRBJ1-4
size: -
D: -
V: TRBV30
CDR3: CAWSVRGAGEKLFF
DNA: TGTGCCTGGAGTGTACGGGGGGCAGGGGAAAAACTGTTTTTT

J: TRBJ1-4
size: -
D: TRBD1
V: TRBV7-9
CDR3: CASSLRGQGATNEKLFF
DNA: TGTGCCAGCAGCTTAAGGGGACAGGGGGCAACTAATGAAAAACTGTTTTTT

J: TRBJ2-3
size: -
D: TRBD2
V: TRBV27
CDR3: CASSFSGRAATDTQYF
DNA: TGTGCCAGCAGTTTTAGCGGGAGGGCCGCGACAGATACGCAGTATTTT

J: TRBJ1-4
size: -
D: TRBD1
V: TRBV28
CDR3: CASSPGTGVNEKLFF
DNA: TGTGCCAGCAGCCCCGGGACAGGGGTTAATGAAAAACTGTTTTTT

J: TRBJ2-7
size: -
D: TRBD1
V: TRBV29-1
CDR3: CSVKMTGGYEQYF
DNA: TGCAGCGTAAAAATGACAGGGGGCTACGAGCAGTACTTC

J: TRBJ1-5
size: -
D: TRBD1
V: TRBV19
CDR3: CASRKTGLDHQPQHF
DNA: TGTGCCAGTAGGAAGACAGGGCTGGATCATCAGCCCCAGCATTTT

J: TRBJ2-3
size: -
D: -
V: TRBV7-9
CDR3: CASSLAEGDTQYF
DNA: TGTGCCAGCAGCTTAGCTGAGGGAGATACGCAGTATTTT

J: TRBJ1-5
size: -
D: -
V: TRBV30
CDR3: CAWSKPGTPNQPQHF
DNA: TGTGCCTGGAGTAAACCCGGGACACCGAATCAGCCCCAGCATTTT

J: TRBJ1-1
size: -
D: -
V: TRBV21-1
CDR3: CASSKARRQAFF
DNA: TGTGCCAGCAGCAAAGCGCGGCGTCAAGCTTTCTTT

J: TRBJ1-4
size: -
D: -
V: TRBV4-1
CDR3: CASSTTQVVNEKLFF
DNA: TGCGCCAGCAGCACGACCCAGGTGGTTAATGAAAAACTGTTTTTT

J: TRBJ2-1
size: -
D: TRBD2
V: TRBV9
CDR3: CASSVSAGGPHNEQFF
DNA: TGTGCCAGCAGCGTATCGGCGGGAGGGCCGCACAATGAGCAGTTCTTC

J: TRBJ1-1
size: once
D: -
V: TRBV30
CDR3: CAWSWQTGLGSAFF
DNA: TGTGCCTGGAGTTGGCAAACAGGCCTGGGGTCGGCTTTCTTT

J: TRBJ2-6
size: -
D: -
V: TRBV18
CDR3: CASQAANVLTF
DNA: TGTGCCAGCCAGGCGGCCAACGTCCTGACTTTC

J: TRBJ2-7
size: -
D: -
V: TRBV6-5
CDR3: CASRVTGTYEQYF
DNA: TGTGCCAGCAGGGTGACAGGCACCTACGAGCAGTACTTC

J: TRBJ2-7
size: -
D: TRBD2
V: TRBV7-2
CDR3: CASSLGPAGARHEQYF
DNA: TGTGCCAGCAGCTTAGGGCCCGCGGGAGCAAGGCACGAGCAGTACTTC

J: TRBJ2-3
size: -
D: -
V: TRBV4-2
CDR3: CASSQDQNTDTQYF
DNA: TGTGCCAGCAGCCAAGATCAAAACACAGATACGCAGTATTTT

J: TRBJ2-5
size: once
D: TRBD1
V: TRBV6-5
CDR3: CASHRGPRGETQYF
DNA: TGTGCCAGCCACAGGGGGCCTCGAGGAGAGACCCAGTACTTC

J: TRBJ2-6
size: few
D: TRBD2
V: TRBV19
CDR3: CASTRDSPGLAGPSGANVLTF
DNA: TGTGCCAGTACCCGCGATTCCCCGGGACTAGCGGGGCCCTCTGGGGCCAACGTCCTGACTTTC

J: TRBJ1-1
size: -
D: -
V: TRBV28
CDR3: CASKAGGRVNTEAFF
DNA: TGTGCCAGCAAGGCGGGGGGCAGGGTGAACACTGAAGCTTTCTTT

J: TRBJ1-4
size: -
D: TRBD1
V: TRBV30
CDR3: CAWSIGQGAGVEKLFF
DNA: TGTGCCTGGAGTATTGGACAGGGGGCCGGTGTTGAAAAACTGTTTTTT

J: TRBJ1-3
size: -
D: -
V: TRBV6-1
CDR3: CATEEAGAGNTIYF
DNA: TGTGCCACGGAGGAGGCAGGGGCTGGAAACACCATATATTTT

J: TRBJ1-5
size: -
D: TRBD1
V: TRBV7-2
CDR3: CASSSDRAHSNQPQHF
DNA: TGTGCCAGCAGCTCCGACAGGGCCCATAGCAATCAGCCCCAGCATTTT

J: TRBJ2-5
size: -
D: -
V: TRBV15
CDR3: CATSRGRGRETQYF
DNA: TGTGCCACCAGCAGAGGAAGGGGTAGGGAGACCCAGTACTTC

J: TRBJ2-6
size: -
D: -
V: TRBV4-3
CDR3: CASSQVRDTIPILTF
DNA: TGCGCCAGCAGCCAAGTTCGGGACACCATCCCTATCCTGACTTTC

J: TRBJ1-2
size: -
D: -
V: TRBV30
CDR3: CAWRGMGSDGYTF
DNA: TGTGCCTGGAGGGGGATGGGGAGTGATGGCTACACCTTC